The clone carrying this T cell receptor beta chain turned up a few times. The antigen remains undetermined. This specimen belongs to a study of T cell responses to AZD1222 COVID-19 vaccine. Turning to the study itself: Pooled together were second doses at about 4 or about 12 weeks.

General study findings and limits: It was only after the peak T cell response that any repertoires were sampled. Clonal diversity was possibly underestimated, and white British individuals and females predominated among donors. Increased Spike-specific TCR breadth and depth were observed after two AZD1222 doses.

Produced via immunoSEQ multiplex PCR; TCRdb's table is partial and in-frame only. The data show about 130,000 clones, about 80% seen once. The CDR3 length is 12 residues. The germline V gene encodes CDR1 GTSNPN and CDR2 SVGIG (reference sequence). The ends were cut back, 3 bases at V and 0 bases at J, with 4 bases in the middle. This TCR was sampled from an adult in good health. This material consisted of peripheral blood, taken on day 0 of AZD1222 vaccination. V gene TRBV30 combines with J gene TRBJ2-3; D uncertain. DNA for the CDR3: TGTGCCTGGAGCAGAAGCACAGATACGCAGTATTTT. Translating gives CAWSRSTDTQYF.